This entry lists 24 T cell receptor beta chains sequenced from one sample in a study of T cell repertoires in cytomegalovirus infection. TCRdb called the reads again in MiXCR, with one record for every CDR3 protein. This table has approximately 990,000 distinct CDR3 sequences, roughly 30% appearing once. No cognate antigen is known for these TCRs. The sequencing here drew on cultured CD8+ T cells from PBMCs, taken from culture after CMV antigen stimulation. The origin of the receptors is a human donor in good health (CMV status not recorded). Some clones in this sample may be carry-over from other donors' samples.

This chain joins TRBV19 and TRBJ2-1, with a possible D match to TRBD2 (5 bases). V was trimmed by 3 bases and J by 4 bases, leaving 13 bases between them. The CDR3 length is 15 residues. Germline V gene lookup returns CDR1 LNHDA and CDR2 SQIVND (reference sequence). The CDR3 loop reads CASSIGVGGYNEQFF. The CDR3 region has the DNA TGTGCCAGTAGTATCGGGGTGGGTGGGTACAATGAGCAGTTCTTC.

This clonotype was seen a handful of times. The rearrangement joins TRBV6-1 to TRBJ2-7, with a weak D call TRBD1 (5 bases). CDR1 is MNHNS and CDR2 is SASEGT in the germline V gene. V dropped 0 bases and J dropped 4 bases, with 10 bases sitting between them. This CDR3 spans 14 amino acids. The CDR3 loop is CASSEAPQGYEQYV. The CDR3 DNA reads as TGTGCCAGCAGTGAAGCGCCGCAGGGATACGAGCAGTACGTC.

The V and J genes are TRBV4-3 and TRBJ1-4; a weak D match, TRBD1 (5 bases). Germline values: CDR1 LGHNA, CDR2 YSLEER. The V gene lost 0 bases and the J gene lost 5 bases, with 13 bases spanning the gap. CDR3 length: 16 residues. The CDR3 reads CASSQDEWGENEKLFF. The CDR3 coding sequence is TGCGCCAGCAGCCAAGATGAGTGGGGGGAGAATGAAAAACTGTTTTTT.

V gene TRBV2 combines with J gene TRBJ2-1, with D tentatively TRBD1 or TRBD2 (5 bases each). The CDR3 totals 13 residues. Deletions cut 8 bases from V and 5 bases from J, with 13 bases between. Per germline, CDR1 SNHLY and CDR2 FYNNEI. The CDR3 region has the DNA TGTGCCAGCGAGGGACCTTCCCACAATGAGCAGTTCTTC. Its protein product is CASEGPSHNEQFF. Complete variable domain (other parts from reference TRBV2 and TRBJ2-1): EPEVTQTPSHQVTQMGQEVILRCVPISNHLYFYWYRQILGQKVEFLVSFYNNEISEKSEIFDDQFSVERPDGSNFTLKIRSTKLEDSAMYFCASEGPSHNEQFFGPGTRLTVL.

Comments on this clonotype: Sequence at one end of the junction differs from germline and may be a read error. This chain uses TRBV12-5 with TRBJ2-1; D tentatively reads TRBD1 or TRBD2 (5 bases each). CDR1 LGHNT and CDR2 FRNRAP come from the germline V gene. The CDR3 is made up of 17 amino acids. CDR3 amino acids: CASRLPRGASSYNEQFF. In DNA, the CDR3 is TGTGCTAGTCGTTTGCCACGAGGGGCCAGCTCCTACAATGAGCAGTTCTTC.

DNA of the CDR3: TGTGCCAGCAGCTTATCTGGGCCTCCCTCCTACAATGAGCAGTTCTTC. Translating it yields CASSLSGPPSYNEQFF. The chain recombines TRBV5-6 with TRBJ2-1; D not certain. The CDR3 loop spans 16 amino acids. Germline-derived CDR1 and CDR2 are SGHDT and YYEEEE. V was pared by 2 bases and J by 0 bases, with 12 bases between.

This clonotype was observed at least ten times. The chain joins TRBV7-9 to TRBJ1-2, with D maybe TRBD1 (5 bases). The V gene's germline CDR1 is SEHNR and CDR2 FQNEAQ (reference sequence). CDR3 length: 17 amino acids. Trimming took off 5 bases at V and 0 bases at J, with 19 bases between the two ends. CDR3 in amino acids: CASSRHSGTPPNYGYTF. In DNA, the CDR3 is TGTGCCAGCAGCCGCCATTCCGGGACGCCACCTAACTATGGCTACACCTTC.

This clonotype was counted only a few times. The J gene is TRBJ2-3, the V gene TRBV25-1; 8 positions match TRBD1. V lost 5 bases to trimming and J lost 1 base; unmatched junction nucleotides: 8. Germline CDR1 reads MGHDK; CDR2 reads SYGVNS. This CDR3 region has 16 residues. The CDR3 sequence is CASSPPDRGGTDTQYF. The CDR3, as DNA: TGTGCCAGCAGTCCTCCCGACAGGGGTGGCACAGATACGCAGTATTTT.

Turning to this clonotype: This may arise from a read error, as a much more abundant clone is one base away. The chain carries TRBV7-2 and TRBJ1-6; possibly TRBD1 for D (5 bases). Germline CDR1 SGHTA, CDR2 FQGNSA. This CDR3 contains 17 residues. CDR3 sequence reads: CASSFGTDFSYNSPHHF. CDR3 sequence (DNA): TGTGCCAGCAGCTTTGGGACCGACTTCTCCTATAATTCACCCCACCACTTT.

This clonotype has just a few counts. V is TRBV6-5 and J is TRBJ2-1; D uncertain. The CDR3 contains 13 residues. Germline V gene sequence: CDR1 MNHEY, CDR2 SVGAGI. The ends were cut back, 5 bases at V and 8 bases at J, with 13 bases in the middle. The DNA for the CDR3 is TGTGCCAGCAGTGGCACACCCGGCCATGAGCAGTTCTTC. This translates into CASSGTPGHEQFF.

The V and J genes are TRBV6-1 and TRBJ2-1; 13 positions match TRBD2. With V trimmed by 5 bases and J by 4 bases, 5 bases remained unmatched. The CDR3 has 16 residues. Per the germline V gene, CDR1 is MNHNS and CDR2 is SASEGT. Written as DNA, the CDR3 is TGTGCCAGCAGTTACACTAGCGGGGGGGATTACAATGAGCAGTTCTTC. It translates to CASSYTSGGDYNEQFF.

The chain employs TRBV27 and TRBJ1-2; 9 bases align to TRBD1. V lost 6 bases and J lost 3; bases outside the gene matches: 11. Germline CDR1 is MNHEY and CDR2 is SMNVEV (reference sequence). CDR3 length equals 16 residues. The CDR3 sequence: CASSGGQGSPHYGYTF. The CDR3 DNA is TGTGCCAGCAGCGGGGGACAGGGAAGTCCCCACTATGGCTACACCTTC.

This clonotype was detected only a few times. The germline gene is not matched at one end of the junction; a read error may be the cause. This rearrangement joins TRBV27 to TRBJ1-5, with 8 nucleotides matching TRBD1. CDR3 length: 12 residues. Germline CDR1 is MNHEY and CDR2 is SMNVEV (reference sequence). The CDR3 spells CASSSDSGGEYF. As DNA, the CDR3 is TGTGCCAGCAGTTCAGATTCAGGGGGCGAGTATTTT.

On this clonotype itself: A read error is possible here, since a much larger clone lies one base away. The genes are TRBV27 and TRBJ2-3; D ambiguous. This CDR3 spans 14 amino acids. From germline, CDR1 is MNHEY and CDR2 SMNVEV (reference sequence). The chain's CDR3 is CANSFEDGTDTQYF. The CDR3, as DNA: TGTGCCAACAGTTTCGAGGACGGCACAGATACGCAGTATTTT.

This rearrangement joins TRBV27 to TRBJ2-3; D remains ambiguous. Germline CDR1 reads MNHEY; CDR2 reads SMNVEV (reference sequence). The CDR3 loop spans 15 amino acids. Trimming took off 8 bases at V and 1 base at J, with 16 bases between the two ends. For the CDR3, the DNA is TGTGCCAGCGGCATCCCAGCCTTGGGCACAGATACGCAGTATTTT. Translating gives CASGIPALGTDTQYF.

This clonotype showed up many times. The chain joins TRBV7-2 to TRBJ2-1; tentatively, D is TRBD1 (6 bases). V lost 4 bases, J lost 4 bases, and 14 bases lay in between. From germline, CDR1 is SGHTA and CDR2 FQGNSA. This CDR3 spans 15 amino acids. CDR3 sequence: CASSYRDMGYNEQFF. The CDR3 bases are TGTGCCAGCAGCTACCGGGACATGGGGTACAATGAGCAGTTCTTC.

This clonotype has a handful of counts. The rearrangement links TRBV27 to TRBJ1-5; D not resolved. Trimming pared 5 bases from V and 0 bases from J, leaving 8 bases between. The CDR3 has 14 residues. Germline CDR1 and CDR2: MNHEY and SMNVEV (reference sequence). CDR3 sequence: CASSPVHSNQPQHF. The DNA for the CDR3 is TGTGCCAGCAGTCCCGTCCATAGCAATCAGCCCCAGCATTTT.

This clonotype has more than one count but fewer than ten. The CDR3 nucleotides are TGTGCCAGCAGCGAATCCCCGGGACAGGGGAGTGAGCAGTACGTC. Its translation is CASSESPGQGSEQYV. The rearrangement joins TRBV28 to TRBJ2-7; 10 nucleotides align to TRBD1. This CDR3 comprises 15 residues. The germline CDR1 and CDR2 sequences are MDHEN and SYDVKM. J lost 7 bases, V lost 6 bases, and 12 bases had no gene match.

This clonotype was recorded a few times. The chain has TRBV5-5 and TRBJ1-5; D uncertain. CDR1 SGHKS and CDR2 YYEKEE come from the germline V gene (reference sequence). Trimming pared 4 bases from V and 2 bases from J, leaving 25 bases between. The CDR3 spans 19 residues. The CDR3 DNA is TGTGCCAGCAGCCCCTCACGGGGAATGGCCCGCGACGGCAATCAGCCCCAGCATTTT. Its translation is CASSPSRGMARDGNQPQHF. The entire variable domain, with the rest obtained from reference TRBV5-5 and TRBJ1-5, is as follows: DAGVTQSPTHLIKTRGQQVTLRCSPISGHKSVSWYQQVLGQGPQFIFQYYEKEERGRGNFPDRFSARQFPNYSSELNVNALLLGDSALYLCASSPSRGMARDGNQPQHFGDGTRLSIL.

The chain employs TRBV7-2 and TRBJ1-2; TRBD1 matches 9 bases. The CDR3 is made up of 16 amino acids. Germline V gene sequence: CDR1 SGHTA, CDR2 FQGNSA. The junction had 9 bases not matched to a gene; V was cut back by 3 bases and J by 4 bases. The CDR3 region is CASSLGGWDRVYGYTF. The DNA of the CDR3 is TGTGCCAGCAGCTTGGGGGGGTGGGACAGGGTCTATGGCTACACCTTC.

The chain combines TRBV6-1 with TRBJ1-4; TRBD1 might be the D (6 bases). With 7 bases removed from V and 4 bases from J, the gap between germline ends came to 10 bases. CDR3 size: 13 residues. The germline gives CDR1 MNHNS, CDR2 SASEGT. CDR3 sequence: CASTRQDNEKLFF. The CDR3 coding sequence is TGTGCCAGCACGAGACAGGATAATGAAAAACTGTTTTTT.

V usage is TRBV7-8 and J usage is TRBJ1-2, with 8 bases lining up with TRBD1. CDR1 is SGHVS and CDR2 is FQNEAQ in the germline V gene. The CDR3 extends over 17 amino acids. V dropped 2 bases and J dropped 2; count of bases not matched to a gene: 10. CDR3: CASSLSGQGGTNYGYTF. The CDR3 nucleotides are TGTGCCAGCAGCTTATCCGGACAGGGAGGGACGAACTATGGCTACACCTTC.

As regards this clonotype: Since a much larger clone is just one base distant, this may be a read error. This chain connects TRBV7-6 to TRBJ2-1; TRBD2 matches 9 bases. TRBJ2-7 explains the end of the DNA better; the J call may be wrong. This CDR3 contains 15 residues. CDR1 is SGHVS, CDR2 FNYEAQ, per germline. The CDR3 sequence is CASSSGASGENEQYF. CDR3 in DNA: TGTGCCAGCAGCTCAGGGGCTAGCGGGGAGAATGAGCAGTACTTC.

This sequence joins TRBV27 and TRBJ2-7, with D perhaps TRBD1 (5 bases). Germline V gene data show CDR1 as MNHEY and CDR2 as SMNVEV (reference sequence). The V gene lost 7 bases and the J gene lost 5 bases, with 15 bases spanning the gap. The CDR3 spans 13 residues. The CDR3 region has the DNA TGTGCCAGCAAACCAGGGATCAGGGACGAGCAGTACTTC. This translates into CASKPGIRDEQYF.